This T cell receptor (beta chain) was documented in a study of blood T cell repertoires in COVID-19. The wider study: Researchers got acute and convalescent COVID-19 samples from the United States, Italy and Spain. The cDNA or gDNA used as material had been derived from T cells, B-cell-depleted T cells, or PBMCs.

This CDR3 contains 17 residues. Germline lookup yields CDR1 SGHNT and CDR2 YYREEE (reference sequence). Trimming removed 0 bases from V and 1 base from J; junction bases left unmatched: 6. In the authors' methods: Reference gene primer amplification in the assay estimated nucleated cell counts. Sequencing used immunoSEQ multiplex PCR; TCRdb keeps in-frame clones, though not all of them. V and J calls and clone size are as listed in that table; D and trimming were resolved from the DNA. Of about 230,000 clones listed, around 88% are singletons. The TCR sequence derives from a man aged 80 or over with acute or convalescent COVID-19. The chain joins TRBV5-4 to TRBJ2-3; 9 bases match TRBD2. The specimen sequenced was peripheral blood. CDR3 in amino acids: CASSLDGREGGTDTQYF. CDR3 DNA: TGTGCCAGCAGCTTGGACGGGCGGGAGGGCGGCACAGATACGCAGTATTTT.